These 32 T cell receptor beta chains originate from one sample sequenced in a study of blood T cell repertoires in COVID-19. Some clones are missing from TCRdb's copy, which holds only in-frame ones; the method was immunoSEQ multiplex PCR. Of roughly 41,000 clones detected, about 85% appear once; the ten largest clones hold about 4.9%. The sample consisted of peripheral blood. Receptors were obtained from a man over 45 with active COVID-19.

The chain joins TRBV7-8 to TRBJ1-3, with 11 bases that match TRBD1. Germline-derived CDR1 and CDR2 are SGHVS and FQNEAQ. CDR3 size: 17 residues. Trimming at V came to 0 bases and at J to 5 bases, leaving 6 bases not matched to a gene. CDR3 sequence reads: CASSLAGGTGGRNTIYF. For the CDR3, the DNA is TGTGCCAGCAGCTTAGCGGGAGGGACAGGGGGGCGAAACACCATATATTTT.

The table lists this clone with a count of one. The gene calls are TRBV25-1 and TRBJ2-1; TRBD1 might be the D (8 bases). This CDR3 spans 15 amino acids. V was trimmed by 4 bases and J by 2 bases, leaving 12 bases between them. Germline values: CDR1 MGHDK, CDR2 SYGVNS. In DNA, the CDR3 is TGTGCCAGCAGTGTTACAGGGGGGGCCTACAATGAGCAGTTCTTC. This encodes CASSVTGGAYNEQFF.

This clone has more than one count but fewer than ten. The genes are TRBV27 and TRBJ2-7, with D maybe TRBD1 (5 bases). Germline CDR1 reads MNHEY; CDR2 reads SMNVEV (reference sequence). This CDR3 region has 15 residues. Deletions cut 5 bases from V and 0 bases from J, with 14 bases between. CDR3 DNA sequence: TGTGCCAGCAGTGCACAGGATGCTAACTCCTACGAGCAGTACTTC. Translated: CASSAQDANSYEQYF.

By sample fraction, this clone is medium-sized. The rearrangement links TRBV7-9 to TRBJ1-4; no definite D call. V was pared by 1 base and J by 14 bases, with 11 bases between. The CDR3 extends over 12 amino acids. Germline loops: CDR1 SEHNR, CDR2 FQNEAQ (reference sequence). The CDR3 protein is CASSLVGANLFF. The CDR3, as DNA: TGTGCCAGCAGCTTAGTTGGTGCTAACCTGTTTTTT.

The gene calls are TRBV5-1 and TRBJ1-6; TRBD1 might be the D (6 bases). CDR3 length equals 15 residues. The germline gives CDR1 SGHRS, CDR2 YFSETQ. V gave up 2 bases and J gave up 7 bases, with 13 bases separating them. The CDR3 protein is CASSLQGGENSPLHF. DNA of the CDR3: TGCGCCAGCAGCTTACAGGGTGGGGAGAATTCACCCCTCCACTTT.

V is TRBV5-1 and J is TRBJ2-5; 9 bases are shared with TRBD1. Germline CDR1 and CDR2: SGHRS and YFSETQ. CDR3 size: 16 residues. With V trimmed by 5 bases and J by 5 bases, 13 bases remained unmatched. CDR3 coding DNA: TGCGCCAGCAGGCAAACAGGGGGCCATTCAGGGGAGACCCAGTACTTC. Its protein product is CASRQTGGHSGETQYF.

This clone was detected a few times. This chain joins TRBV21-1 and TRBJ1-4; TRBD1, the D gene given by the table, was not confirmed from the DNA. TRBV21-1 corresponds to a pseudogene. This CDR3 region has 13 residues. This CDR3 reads CASSRDRAEKLFF. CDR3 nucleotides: TGTGCCAGCAGCCGGGACAGGGCGGAAAAACTGTTTTTT.

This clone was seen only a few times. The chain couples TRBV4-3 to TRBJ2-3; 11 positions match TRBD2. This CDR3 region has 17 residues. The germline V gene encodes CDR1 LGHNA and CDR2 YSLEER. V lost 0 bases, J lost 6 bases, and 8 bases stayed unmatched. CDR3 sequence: CASSQDRGSGGEDTQYF. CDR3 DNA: TGCGCCAGCAGCCAAGATAGGGGTAGCGGGGGGGAGGATACGCAGTATTTT.

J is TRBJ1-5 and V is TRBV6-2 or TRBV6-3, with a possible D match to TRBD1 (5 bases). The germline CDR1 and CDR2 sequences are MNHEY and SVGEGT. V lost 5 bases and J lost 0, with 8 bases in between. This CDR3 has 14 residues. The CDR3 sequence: CASSGTLSNQPQHF. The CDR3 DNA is TGTGCCAGCAGTGGGACTCTTAGCAATCAGCCCCAGCATTTT.

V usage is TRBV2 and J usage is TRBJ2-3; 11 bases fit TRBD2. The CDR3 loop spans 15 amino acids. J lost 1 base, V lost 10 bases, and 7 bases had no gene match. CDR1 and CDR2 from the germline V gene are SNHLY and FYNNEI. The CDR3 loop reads CATTTSGGRTDTQYF. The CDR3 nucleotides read TGTGCCACTACTACTAGCGGGGGACGCACAGATACGCAGTATTTT.

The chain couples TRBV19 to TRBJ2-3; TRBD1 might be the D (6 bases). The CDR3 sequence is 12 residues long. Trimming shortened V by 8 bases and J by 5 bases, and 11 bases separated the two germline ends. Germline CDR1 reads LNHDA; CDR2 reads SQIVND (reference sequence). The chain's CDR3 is CASADRIDTQYF. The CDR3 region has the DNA TGTGCCAGTGCTGACAGGATAGATACGCAGTATTTT.

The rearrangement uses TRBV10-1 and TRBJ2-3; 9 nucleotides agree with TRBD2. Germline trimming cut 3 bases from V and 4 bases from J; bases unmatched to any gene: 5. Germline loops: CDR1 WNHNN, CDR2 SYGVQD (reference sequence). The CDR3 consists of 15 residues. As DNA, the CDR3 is TGCGCCAGCAGTGATCAGGCGGGGGGGCCAGATACGCAGTATTTT. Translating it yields CASSDQAGGPDTQYF.

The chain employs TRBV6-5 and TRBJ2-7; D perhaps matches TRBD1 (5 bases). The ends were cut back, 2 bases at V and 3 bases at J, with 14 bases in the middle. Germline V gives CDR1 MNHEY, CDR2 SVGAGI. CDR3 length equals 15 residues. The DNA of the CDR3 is TGTGCCAGCAGTTACGGGCCAGGGAAGGGCTACGAGCAGTACTTC. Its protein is CASSYGPGKGYEQYF.

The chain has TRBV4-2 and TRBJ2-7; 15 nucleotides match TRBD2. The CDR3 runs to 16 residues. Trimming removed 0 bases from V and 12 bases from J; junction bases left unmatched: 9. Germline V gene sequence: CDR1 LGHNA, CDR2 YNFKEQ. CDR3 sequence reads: CASSQDPGLAGGLPYF. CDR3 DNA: TGTGCCAGCAGCCAAGATCCGGGACTAGCGGGGGGTCTACCGTACTTC.

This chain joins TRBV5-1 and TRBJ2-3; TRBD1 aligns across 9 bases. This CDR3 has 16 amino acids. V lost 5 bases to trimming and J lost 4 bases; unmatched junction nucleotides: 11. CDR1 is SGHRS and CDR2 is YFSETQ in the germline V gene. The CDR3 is CASSSTSGQGADTQYF. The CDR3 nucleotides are TGCGCCAGCAGTTCTACTTCGGGACAGGGCGCAGATACGCAGTATTTT.

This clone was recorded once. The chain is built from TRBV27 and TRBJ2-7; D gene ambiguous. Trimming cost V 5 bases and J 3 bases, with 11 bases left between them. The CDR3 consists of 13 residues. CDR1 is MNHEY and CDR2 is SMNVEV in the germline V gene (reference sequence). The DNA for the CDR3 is TGTGCCAGCAGTCTCTATAATCGCTACGAGCAGTACTTC. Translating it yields CASSLYNRYEQYF.

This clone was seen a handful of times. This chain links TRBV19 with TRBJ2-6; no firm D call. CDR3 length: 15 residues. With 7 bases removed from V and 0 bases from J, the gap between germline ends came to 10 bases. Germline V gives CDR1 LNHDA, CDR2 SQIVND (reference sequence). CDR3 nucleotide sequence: TGTGCCAGTATTGGCACCGACTCTGGGGCCAACGTCCTGACTTTC. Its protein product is CASIGTDSGANVLTF.

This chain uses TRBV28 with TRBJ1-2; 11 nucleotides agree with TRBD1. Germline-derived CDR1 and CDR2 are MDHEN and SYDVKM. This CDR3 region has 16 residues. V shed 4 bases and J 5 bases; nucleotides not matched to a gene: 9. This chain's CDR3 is CASSSPAGQGGYGYTF. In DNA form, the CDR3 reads TGTGCCAGCAGTTCGCCCGCGGGACAGGGGGGGTATGGCTACACCTTC.

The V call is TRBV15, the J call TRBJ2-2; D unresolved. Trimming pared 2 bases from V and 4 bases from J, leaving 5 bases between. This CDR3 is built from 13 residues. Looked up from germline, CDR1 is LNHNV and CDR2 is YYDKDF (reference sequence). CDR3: CATSRSLTGELFF. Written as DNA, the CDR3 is TGTGCCACCAGCAGATCTCTCACCGGGGAGCTGTTTTTT.

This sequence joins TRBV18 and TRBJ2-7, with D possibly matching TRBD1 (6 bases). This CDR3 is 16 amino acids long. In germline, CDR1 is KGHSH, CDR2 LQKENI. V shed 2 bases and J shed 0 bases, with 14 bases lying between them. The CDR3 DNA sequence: TGTGCCAGCTCACCAATCCCGGGACACCCCTCCTACGAGCAGTACTTC. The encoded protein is CASSPIPGHPSYEQYF.

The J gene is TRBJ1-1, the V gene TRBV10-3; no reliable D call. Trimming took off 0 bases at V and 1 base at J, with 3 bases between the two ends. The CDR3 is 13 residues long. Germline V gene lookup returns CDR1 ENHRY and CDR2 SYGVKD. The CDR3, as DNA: TGTGCCATCAGTGAGTCCAGGAACACTGAAGCTTTCTTT. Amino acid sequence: CAISESRNTEAFF.

The CDR3 loop is CASSLSSGLSGNTIYF. DNA of the CDR3: TGTGCCAGCAGTTTAAGTTCAGGCCTCTCTGGAAACACCATATATTTT. The chain links TRBV27 to TRBJ1-3; D is unclear. The length of the CDR3 is 16 residues. The germline CDR1 and CDR2 sequences are MNHEY and SMNVEV (reference sequence). The V and J ends lost 2 bases and 0 bases respectively, with 11 bases between them.

The DNA for the CDR3 is TGTGCCAGCAGCGTACAGGGCCTACAAGAGACCCAGTACTTC. Translated, it gives CASSVQGLQETQYF. V gene TRBV9 combines with J gene TRBJ2-5; D may be TRBD1 (5 bases). V was cut by 1 base and J by 2 bases, with 9 bases left in between. This CDR3 comprises 14 residues. From germline, CDR1 is SGDLS and CDR2 YYNGEE.

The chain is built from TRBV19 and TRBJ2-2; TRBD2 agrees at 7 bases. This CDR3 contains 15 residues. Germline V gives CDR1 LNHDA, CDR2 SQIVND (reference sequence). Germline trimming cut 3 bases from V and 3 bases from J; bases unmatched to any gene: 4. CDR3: CASSMGGTDTGELFF. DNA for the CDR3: TGTGCCAGTAGTATGGGGGGGACTGACACCGGGGAGCTGTTTTTT. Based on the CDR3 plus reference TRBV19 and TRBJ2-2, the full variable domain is DGGITQSPKYLFRKEGQNVTLSCEQNLNHDAMYWYRQDPGQGLRLIYYSQIVNDFQKGDIAEGYSVSREKKESFPLTVTSAQKNPTAFYLCASSMGGTDTGELFFGEGSRLTVL.

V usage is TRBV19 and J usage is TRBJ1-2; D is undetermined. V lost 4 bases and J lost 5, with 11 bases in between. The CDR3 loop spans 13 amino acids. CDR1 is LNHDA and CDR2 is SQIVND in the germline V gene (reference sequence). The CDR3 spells CASSTDPGYGYTF. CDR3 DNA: TGTGCCAGTAGTACCGACCCGGGGTATGGCTACACCTTC.

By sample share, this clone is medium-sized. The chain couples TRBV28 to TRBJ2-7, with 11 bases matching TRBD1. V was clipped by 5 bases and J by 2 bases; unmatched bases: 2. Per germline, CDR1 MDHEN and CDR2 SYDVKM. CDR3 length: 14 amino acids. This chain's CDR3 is CASSGDRGTYEQYF. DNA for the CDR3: TGTGCCAGCAGTGGGGACAGGGGGACCTACGAGCAGTACTTC.

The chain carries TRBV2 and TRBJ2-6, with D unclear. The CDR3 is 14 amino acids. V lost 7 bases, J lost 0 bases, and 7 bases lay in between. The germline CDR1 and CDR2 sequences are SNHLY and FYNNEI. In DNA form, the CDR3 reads TGTGCCAGCAAGTCCGGCTCTGGGGCCAACGTCCTGACTTTC. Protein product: CASKSGSGANVLTF.

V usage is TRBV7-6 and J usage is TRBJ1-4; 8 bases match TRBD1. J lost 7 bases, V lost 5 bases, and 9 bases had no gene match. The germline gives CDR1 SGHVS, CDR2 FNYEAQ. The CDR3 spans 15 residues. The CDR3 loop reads CASSQGQGGREKLFF. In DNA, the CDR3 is TGTGCCAGCAGCCAAGGACAGGGAGGTCGTGAAAAACTGTTTTTT.

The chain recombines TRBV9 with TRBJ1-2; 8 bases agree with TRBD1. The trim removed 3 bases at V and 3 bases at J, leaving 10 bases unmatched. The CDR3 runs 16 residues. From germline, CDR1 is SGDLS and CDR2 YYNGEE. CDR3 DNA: TGTGCCAGCAGCGCCGTAGACAGGGGTGGAGACTATGGCTACACCTTC. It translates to CASSAVDRGGDYGYTF.

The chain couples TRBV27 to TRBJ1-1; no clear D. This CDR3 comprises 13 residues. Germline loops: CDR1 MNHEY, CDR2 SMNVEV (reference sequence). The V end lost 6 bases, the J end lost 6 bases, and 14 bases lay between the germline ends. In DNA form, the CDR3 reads TGTGCCAGCAGACTCAGTGGTAGCGCTGAAGCTTTCTTT. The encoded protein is CASRLSGSAEAFF.

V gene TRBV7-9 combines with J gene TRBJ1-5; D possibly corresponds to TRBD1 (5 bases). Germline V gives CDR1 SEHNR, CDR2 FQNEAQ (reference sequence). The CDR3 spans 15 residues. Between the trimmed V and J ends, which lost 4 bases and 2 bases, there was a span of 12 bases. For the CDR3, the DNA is TGTGCCAGCAGCTCGGGGCGGGAAGGCAATCAGCCCCAGCATTTT. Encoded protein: CASSSGREGNQPQHF.

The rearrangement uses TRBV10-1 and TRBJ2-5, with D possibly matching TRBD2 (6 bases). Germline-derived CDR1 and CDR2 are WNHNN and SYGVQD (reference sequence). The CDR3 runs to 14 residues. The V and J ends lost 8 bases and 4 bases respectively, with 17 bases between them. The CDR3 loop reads CASSARRGGETQYF. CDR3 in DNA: TGCGCCAGCTCTGCCAGGAGGGGAGGAGAGACCCAGTACTTC.